This entry describes one TCR beta chain. Produced via immunoSEQ multiplex PCR; TCRdb's table is partial and in-frame only. The sample holds 360,000 or so clones, approximately 90% seen once. Treatment given: some 20 received Ad26.COV2.S at low or high dose, single or two shots; roughly five received placebo; per-sample allocation not given. Day 63 after the first injection of vaccine or placebo was the sampling time. The CDR3 runs to 16 residues. CDR1 is MDHEN and CDR2 is SYDVKM in the germline V gene. The ends were cut back, 3 bases at V and 4 bases at J, with 13 bases in the middle. The source of the sample is a study of Ad26.COV2.S vaccination and SARS-CoV-2 variants.

J is TRBJ2-6 and V is TRBV28; the D gene could be TRBD1 or TRBD2 (5 bases each). The sequence derives from a person between 18 and 59 years old who received the Ad26.COV2.S COVID-19 vaccine or a placebo. Material: peripheral blood, obtained in a trial of Ad26.COV2.S vaccine versus placebo. This chain's CDR3 is CASSFGAVTGANVLTF. CDR3 in DNA: TGTGCCAGCAGTTTCGGGGCAGTAACCGGGGCCAACGTCCTGACTTTC.